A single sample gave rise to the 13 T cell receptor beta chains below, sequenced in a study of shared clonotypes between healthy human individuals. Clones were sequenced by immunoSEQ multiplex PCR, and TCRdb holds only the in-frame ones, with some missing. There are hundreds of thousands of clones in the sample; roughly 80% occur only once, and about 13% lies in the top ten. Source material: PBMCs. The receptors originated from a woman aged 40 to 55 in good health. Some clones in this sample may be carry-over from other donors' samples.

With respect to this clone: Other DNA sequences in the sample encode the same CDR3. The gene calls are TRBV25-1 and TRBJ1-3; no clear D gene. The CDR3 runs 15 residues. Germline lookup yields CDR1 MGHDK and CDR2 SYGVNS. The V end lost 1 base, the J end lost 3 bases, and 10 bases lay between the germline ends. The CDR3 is CASSEWGGSGNTIYF. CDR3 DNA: TGTGCCAGCAGTGAATGGGGTGGGAGTGGAAACACCATATATTTT.

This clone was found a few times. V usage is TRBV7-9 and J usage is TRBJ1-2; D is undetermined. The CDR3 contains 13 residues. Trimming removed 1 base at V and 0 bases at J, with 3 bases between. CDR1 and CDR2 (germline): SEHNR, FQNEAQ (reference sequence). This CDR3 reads CASSLVSNYGYTF. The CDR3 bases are TGTGCCAGCAGCTTAGTATCTAACTATGGCTACACCTTC.

The CDR3 coding sequence is TGCGCCAGCAGCCACGGGACTAGCGATGATACGCAGTATTTT. This encodes CASSHGTSDDTQYF. This chain uses TRBV5-1 with TRBJ2-3; 10 bases align to TRBD2. The V gene's germline CDR1 is SGHRS and CDR2 YFSETQ. There are 14 residues in the CDR3. V dropped 4 bases and J dropped 6; count of bases not matched to a gene: 5. The entire variable domain, with the rest obtained from reference TRBV5-1 and TRBJ2-3, is as follows: KAGVTQTPRYLIKTRGQQVTLSCSPISGHRSVSWYQQTPGQGLQFLFEYFSETQRNKGNFPGRFSGRQFSNSRSEMNVSTLELGDSALYLCASSHGTSDDTQYFGPGTRLTVL.

CDR3 sequence: CASSNGQMNTEAFF. The CDR3 nucleotides read TGTGCCAGCAGCAACGGACAGATGAACACTGAAGCTTTCTTT. This chain connects TRBV7-2 to TRBJ1-1; tentative D call: TRBD1 (6 bases). V dropped 5 bases and J dropped 0 bases, with 10 bases sitting between them. The CDR3 loop spans 14 amino acids. CDR1 is SGHTA and CDR2 is FQGNSA in the germline V gene.

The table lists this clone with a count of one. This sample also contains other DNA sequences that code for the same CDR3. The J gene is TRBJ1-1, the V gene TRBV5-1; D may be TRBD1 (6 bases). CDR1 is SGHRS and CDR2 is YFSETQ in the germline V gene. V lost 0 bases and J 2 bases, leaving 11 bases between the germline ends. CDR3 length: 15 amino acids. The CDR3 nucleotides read TGCGCCAGCAGCTTGGCCGGGGGGCTAAACACTGAAGCTTTCTTT. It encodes CASSLAGGLNTEAFF.

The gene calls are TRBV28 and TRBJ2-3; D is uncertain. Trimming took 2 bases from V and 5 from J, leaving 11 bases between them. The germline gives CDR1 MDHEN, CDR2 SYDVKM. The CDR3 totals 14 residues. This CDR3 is CASSLTFSRDTQYF. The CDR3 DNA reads TGTGCCAGCAGTTTAACGTTCAGTCGAGATACGCAGTATTTT.

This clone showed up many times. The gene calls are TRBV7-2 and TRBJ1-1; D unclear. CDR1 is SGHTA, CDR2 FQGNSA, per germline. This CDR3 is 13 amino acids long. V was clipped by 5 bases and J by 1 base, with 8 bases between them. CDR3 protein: CASSLFGNTEAFF. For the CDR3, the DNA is TGTGCCAGCAGCCTATTTGGGAACACTGAAGCTTTCTTT.

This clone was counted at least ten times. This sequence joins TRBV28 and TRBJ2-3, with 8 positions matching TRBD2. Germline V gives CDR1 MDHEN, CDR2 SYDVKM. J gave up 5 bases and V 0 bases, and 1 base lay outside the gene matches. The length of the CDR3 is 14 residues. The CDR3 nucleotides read TGTGCCAGCAGTTTATGGGGACTAGGAGATACGCAGTATTTT. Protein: CASSLWGLGDTQYF. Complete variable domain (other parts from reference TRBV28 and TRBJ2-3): DVKVTQSSRYLVKRTGEKVFLECVQDMDHENMFWYRQDPGLGLRLIYFSYDVKMKEKGDIPEGYSVSREKKERFSLILESASTNQTSMYLCASSLWGLGDTQYFGPGTRLTVL.

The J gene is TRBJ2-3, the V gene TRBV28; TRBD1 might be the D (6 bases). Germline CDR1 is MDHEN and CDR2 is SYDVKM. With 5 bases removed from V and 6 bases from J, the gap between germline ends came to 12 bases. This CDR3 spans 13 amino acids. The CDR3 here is CASSKNRADTQYF. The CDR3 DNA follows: TGTGCCAGCAGTAAGAACAGGGCCGATACGCAGTATTTT. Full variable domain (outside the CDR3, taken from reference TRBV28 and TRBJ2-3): DVKVTQSSRYLVKRTGEKVFLECVQDMDHENMFWYRQDPGLGLRLIYFSYDVKMKEKGDIPEGYSVSREKKERFSLILESASTNQTSMYLCASSKNRADTQYFGPGTRLTVL.

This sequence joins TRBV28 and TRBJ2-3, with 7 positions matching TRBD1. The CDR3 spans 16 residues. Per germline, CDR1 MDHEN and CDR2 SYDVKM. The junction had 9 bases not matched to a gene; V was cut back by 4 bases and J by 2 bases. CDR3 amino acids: CASSSLDRASTDTQYF. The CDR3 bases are TGTGCCAGCAGTTCCTTAGACAGGGCGTCCACAGATACGCAGTATTTT.

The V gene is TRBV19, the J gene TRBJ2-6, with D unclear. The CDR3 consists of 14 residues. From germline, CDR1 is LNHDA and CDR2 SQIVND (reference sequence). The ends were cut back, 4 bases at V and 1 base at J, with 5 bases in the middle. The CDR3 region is CASSTVSGANVLTF. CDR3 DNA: TGTGCCAGTAGTACAGTATCTGGGGCCAACGTCCTGACTTTC.

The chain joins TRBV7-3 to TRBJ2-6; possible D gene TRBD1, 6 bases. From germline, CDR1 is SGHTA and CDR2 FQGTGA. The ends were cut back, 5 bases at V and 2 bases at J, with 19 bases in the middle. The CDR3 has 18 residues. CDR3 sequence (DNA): TGTGCCAGCAGCAATCTCGTCCCAGGGGAGCCTGGGGCCAACGTCCTGACTTTC. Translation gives CASSNLVPGEPGANVLTF.

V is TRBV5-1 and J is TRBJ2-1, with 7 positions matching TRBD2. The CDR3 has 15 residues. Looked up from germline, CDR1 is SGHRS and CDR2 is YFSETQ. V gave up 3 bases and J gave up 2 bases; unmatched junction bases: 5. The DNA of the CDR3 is TGCGCCAGCAGCTCGACTAGCCTACCCTACAATGAGCAGTTCTTC. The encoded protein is CASSSTSLPYNEQFF.